The present TCR beta chain was sequenced within a study of regulatory T cells in long-lasting Graves disease. This clonotype was picked up many times. Investigators prepared the TCR beta libraries by applying iRepertoire HTBI primers and Arm-PCR of CDR3 regions. MiXCR was run by TCRdb on the multiplex PCR reads, yielding one entry per CDR3 protein. The sample contains 450,000 to 600,000 distinct CDR3 sequences, 16% of which appear only once. Time point given: newly diagnosed GD, antithyroid drugs for less than 3 months. PBMCs provided the RNA from which the TCR library was made. Looked up from germline, CDR1 is MDHEN and CDR2 is SYDVKM. V was shortened by 0 bases and J by 1 base, with 6 bases between the two germline ends. The CDR3 consists of 14 residues. This sample was also put to use in a study of T cells in Graves' hyperthyroidism and ophthalmopathy.

The V and J genes are TRBV28 and TRBJ1-1; TRBD1 might be the D (6 bases). This clonotype originated in a man aged 40-49 years with Graves disease. The sequencing used peripheral blood mononuclear cells (PBMCs), collected at new diagnosis, from a patient treated with antithyroid drugs. The CDR3 DNA follows: TGTGCCAGCAGTTTATGGACAGGGAACACTGAAGCTTTCTTT. Translating it yields CASSLWTGNTEAFF.